This TCR beta chain was sequenced during a study of blood T cell repertoires in COVID-19. Study background: Sources were T cells, B-cell-depleted T cells, or PBMCs; the material itself was cDNA or gDNA.

Source study methods: Scientists estimated how many nucleated cells there were by amplifying reference gene primers. Clones were sequenced by immunoSEQ multiplex PCR, and TCRdb holds only the in-frame ones, with some missing. The V and J calls and the clone size are those of that table, but D and trimming were determined from the DNA. The sample includes roughly 25,000 clones, around 86% of them seen just once. Germline values: CDR1 SGHAT, CDR2 FQNNGV. The CDR3 runs to 16 residues. Between the trimmed V and J ends, which lost 5 bases and 4 bases, there was a span of 17 bases. This chain links TRBV11-2 with TRBJ2-2, with a weak D call TRBD1 (5 bases). The sequenced sample was peripheral blood. The source of this sequence is a man aged 50 or older with active COVID-19. The CDR3 DNA reads TGTGCCAGCAGCCGACCCTCGGGCAGGGTCACCGGGGAGCTGTTTTTT. Translation gives CASSRPSGRVTGELFF. Variable domain in full (rest from reference TRBV11-2 and TRBJ2-2): EAGVAQSPRYKIIEKRQSVAFWCNPISGHATLYWYQQILGQGPKLLIQFQNNGVVDDSQLPKDRFSAERLKGVDSTLKIQPAKLEDSAVYLCASSRPSGRVTGELFFGEGSRLTVL.